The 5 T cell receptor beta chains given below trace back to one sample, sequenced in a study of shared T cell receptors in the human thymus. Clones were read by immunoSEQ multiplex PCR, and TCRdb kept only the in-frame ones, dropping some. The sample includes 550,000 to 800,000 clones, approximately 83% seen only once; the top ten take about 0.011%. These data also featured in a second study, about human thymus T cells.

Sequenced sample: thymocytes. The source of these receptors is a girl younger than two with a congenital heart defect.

The CDR3 here is CASSSPLVGGTQYF. In DNA form, the CDR3 reads TGTGCCAGCAGCTCCCCTCTAGTGGGGGGGACCCAGTACTTC. J is TRBJ2-5 and V is TRBV13; possible D gene TRBD2, 6 bases. The CDR3 sequence is 14 residues long. Trimming removed 4 bases from V and 7 bases from J, with 16 bases in between. In germline, CDR1 is PRHDT, CDR2 FYEKMQ (reference sequence).

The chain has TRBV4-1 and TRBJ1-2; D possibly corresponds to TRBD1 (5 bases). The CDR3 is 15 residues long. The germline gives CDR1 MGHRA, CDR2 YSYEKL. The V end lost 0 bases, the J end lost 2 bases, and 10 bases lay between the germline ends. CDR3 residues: CASSQDPRVNYGYTF. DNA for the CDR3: TGCGCCAGCAGCCAAGACCCCAGGGTCAACTATGGCTACACCTTC.

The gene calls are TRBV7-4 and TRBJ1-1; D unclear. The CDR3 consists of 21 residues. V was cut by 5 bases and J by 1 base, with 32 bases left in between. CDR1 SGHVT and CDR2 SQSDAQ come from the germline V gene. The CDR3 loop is CASSIPPTPRGIKEENTEAFF. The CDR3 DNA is TGTGCCAGCAGCATACCACCCACTCCGCGGGGAATCAAGGAGGAGAACACTGAAGCTTTCTTT. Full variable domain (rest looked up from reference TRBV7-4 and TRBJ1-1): GAGVSQSPRYKVAKRGRDVALRCDSISGHVTLYWYRQTLGQGSEVLTYSQSDAQRDKSGRPSGRFSAERPERSVSTLKIQRTEQGDSAVYLCASSIPPTPRGIKEENTEAFFGQGTRLTVV.

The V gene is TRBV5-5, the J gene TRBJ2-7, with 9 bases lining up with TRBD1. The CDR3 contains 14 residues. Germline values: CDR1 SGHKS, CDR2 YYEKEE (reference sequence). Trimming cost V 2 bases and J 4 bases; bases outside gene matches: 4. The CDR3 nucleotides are TGTGCCAGCAGCTTCCGGGACAGGGTATACGAGCAGTACTTC. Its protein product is CASSFRDRVYEQYF.

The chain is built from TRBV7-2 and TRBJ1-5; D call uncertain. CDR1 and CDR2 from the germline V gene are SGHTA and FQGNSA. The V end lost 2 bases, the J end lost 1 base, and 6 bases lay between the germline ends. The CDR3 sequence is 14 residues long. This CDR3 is CASSLYRSNQPQHF. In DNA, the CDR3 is TGTGCCAGCAGCTTATACAGAAGCAATCAGCCCCAGCATTTT.